Below, 8 T cell receptor beta chains from the same sample are listed, as sequenced in a study of blood T cell repertoires in COVID-19 (dated by TCRdb to 2019 to 2021). The library was built by means of the immunoSEQ multiplex PCR assay. TCRdb limited this immuneACCESS table to in-frame rearrangements with V and J called. A share of clones is missing; checked studies link under half to unresolved V genes, and the rest is unexplained. This sample is represented by about 69,000 clones; 89% of them were singletons. Of the sample, 4.9% falls within the top ten clones. Sequenced: peripheral blood. The receptors were gathered from a woman between 50 and 59 years old with active COVID-19.

In this sample, this clone turned up once. DNA for the CDR3: TGTGCCAGCAGTTCCTCAGGGAATGAGCAGTTCTTC. This codes for CASSSSGNEQFF. This chain connects TRBV28 to TRBJ2-1; maybe TRBD1 (5 bases). The CDR3 is 12 residues long. V dropped 4 bases and J dropped 7 bases, with 8 bases sitting between them. Germline values: CDR1 MDHEN, CDR2 SYDVKM. Filled out from reference TRBV28 and TRBJ2-1, the complete variable domain reads DVKVTQSSRYLVKRTGEKVFLECVQDMDHENMFWYRQDPGLGLRLIYFSYDVKMKEKGDIPEGYSVSREKKERFSLILESASTNQTSMYLCASSSSGNEQFFGPGTRLTVL.

This chain uses TRBV11-2 with TRBJ1-5; D is unclear. Trimming stripped 5 bases from V and 1 base from J, with 6 bases between. Germline V gene lookup returns CDR1 SGHAT and CDR2 FQNNGV. The CDR3 runs 13 residues. The CDR3: CASSPRSNQPQHF. CDR3 bases: TGTGCCAGCAGCCCCCGGAGCAATCAGCCCCAGCATTTT.

The chain carries TRBV5-1 and TRBJ2-1, with D possibly being TRBD2 (5 bases). The CDR3 spans 12 residues. The ends were cut back, 4 bases at V and 8 bases at J, with 10 bases in the middle. In germline, CDR1 is SGHRS, CDR2 YFSETQ. The CDR3 coding sequence is TGCGCCAGCAGCCCGGACTGGGATGAGCAGTTCTTC. Translated: CASSPDWDEQFF.

The chain has TRBV27 and TRBJ2-1, with D possibly being TRBD1 (6 bases). Trimming left V 6 bases short and J 8 bases short, with 20 bases between. CDR3 size: 15 residues. Germline V CDR1 and CDR2: MNHEY, SMNVEV (reference sequence). The chain's CDR3 is CASSSIVTGSHEQFF. Here the CDR3 DNA reads TGTGCCAGCAGCTCCATTGTTACAGGGTCGCATGAGCAGTTCTTC.

This sequence joins TRBV10-2 and TRBJ2-3; 7 bases agree with TRBD1. This CDR3 has 15 residues. Germline V gene data show CDR1 as WSHSY and CDR2 as SAAADI. The V segment lost 0 bases and the J segment 2 bases; nucleotides outside the gene matches: 2. Here the CDR3 DNA reads TGCGCCAGCAGTGAGTCGGGACAGCACACAGATACGCAGTATTTT. Translation: CASSESGQHTDTQYF.

This clone appeared once. The rearrangement joins TRBV19 to TRBJ1-2; weak D call: TRBD1 (5 bases). V was shortened by 2 bases and J by 1 base, with 20 bases between the two germline ends. The CDR3 totals 18 residues. Per the germline V gene, CDR1 is LNHDA and CDR2 is SQIVND (reference sequence). The CDR3 loop is CASSILPVAGLFNYGYTF. CDR3 nucleotides: TGTGCCAGTAGTATATTACCCGTGGCAGGGCTTTTTAACTATGGCTACACCTTC.

The chain uses TRBV7-9 and TRBJ2-7; TRBD1 aligns across 9 bases. CDR1 SEHNR and CDR2 FQNEAQ come from the germline V gene (reference sequence). The J segment lost 3 bases and the V segment lost 4 bases, leaving 4 bases of the junction unmatched. This CDR3 has 14 residues. CDR3 coding DNA: TGTGCCAGCAGCTCCGTGGACAGGGGCTACGAGCAGTACTTC. This gives the protein CASSSVDRGYEQYF.

This sequence joins TRBV27 and TRBJ2-1; 12 bases map to TRBD1. Germline CDR1 and CDR2: MNHEY and SMNVEV (reference sequence). J lost 10 bases, V lost 6 bases, and 10 bases had no gene match. The CDR3 length is 15 residues. The CDR3 coding sequence is TGTGCCAGCAGGATTCCGGGACAGGGGGCGGAGGAGCAGTTCTTC. Translating it yields CASRIPGQGAEEQFF.